Included here is one TCR beta chain sequence, with context. Its specificity is unknown. PCR employed 60 Vbeta and 13 Jbeta primers. Libraries were prepared by immunoSEQ multiplex PCR; TCRdb keeps only in-frame clonotypes and omits some of them. There are 100,000 to 120,000 clones in the sample; approximately 83% occur only once, and over 5% lies in the top ten. The data were taken from a study of cytomegalovirus exposure and HLA in healthy donors. At collection, donors were nominally healthy, but unrecorded immune exposures were probable. Germline V gene lookup returns CDR1 MNHEY and CDR2 SMNVEV (reference sequence). The CDR3 is made up of 15 amino acids. Trimming removed 5 bases from V and 4 bases from J, with 17 bases in between. Study outcomes and limitations: In an earlier analysis, in roughly 580 donors, most V segments appeared productive either ~87% or ~30% of the time.

The sample comprised PBMCs. This receptor was obtained from a man between 18 and 35 years old in good health and CMV-seronegative. The V gene is TRBV27, the J gene TRBJ2-5, with D perhaps TRBD1 (6 bases). The CDR3 bases are TGTGCCAGCAGTCCCGGGACAACGGACTCAGAGACCCAGTACTTC. It codes for CASSPGTTDSETQYF.